This T cell receptor beta chain was documented in a study of shared T cell receptors in the human thymus. The V gene's germline CDR1 is SQVTM and CDR2 ANQGSEA. CDR3 length: 14 residues. The trim removed 7 bases at V and 0 bases at J, leaving 9 bases unmatched. TCRdb keeps only in-frame clones here, not all; method: immunoSEQ multiplex PCR. The sample carries 600,000 or so clones, around 87% recorded once. These data are also associated with another study on human thymus T cells. That work contributes: Donors consisted of healthy Finnish infants (having corrective surgery for congenital heart defects). It was from resections taken during corrective heart surgery that the thymus tissue came. Unrelated people showed highly overlapping thymic repertoires, related research reported.

The chain joins TRBV29-1 to TRBJ2-7; 7 bases are a match to TRBD1. What was sequenced was thymocytes. The sequence came from a boy younger than two with a congenital heart defect. CDR3 residues: CSARDSVSSYEQYF. For the CDR3, the DNA is TGCAGCGCTCGGGACAGCGTCAGCTCCTACGAGCAGTACTTC.